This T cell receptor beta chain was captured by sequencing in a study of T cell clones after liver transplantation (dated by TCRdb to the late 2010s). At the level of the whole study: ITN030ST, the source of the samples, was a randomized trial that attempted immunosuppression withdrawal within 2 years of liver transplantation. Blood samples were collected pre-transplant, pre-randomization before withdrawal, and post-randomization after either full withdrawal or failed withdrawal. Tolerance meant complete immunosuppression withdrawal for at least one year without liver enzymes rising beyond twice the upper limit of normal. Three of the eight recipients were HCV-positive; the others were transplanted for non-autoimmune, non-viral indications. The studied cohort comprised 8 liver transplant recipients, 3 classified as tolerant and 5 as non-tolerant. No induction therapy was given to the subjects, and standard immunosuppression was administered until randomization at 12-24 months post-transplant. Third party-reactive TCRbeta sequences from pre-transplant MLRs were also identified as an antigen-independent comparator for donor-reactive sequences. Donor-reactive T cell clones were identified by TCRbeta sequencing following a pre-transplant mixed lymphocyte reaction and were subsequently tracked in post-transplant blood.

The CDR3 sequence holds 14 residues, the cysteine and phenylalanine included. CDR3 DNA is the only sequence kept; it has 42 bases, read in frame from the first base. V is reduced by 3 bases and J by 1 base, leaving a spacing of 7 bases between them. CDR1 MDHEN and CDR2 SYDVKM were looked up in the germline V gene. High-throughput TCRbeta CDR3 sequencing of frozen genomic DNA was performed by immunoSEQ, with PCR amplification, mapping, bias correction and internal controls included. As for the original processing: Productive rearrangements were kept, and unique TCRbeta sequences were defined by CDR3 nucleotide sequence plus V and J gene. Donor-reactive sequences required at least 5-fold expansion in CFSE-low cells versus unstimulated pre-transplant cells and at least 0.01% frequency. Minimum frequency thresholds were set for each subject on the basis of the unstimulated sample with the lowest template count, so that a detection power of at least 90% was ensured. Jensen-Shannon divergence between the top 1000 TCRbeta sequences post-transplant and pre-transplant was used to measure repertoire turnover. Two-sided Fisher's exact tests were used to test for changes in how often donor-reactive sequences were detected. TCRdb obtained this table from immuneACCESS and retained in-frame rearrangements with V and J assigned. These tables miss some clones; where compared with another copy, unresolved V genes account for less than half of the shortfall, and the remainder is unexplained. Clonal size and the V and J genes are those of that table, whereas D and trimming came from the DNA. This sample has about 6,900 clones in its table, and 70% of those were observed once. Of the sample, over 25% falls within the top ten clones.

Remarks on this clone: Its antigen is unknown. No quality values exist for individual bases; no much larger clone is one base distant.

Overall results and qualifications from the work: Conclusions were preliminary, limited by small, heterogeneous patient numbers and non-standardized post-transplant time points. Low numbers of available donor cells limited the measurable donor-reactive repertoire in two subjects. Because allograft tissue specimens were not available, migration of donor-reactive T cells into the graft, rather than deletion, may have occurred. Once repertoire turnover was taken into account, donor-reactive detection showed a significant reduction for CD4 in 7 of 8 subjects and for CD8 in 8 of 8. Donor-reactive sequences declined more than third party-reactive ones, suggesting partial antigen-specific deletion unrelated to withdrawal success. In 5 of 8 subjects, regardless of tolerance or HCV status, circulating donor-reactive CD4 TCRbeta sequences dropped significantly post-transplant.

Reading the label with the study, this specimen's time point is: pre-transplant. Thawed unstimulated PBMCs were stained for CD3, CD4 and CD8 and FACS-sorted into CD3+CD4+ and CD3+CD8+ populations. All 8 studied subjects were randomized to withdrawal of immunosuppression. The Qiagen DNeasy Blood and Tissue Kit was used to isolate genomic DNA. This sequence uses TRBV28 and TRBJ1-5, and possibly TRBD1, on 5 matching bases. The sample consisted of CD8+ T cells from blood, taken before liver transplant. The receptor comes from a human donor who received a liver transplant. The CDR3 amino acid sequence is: CASSLRQSNQPQHF. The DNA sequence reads TGTGCCAGCAGTTTGCGACAGAGCAATCAGCCCCAGCATTTT.